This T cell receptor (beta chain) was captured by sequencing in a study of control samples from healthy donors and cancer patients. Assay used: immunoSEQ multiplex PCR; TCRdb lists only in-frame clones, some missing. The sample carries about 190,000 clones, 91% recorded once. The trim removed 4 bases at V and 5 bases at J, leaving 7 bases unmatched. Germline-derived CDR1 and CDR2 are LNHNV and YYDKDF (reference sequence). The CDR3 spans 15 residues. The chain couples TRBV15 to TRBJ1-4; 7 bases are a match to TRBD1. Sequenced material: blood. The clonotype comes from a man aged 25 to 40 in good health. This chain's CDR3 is CATSTPGTENEKLFF. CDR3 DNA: TGTGCCACCAGCACGCCCGGGACAGAGAATGAAAAACTGTTTTTT.